A single sample gave rise to the 25 T cell receptor beta chains below, sequenced in a study of multiple sclerosis patients with progressive multifocal leukoencephalopathy. Time point denoted: about a year of natalizumab therapy. Measured with immunoSEQ multiplex PCR; TCRdb has only the in-frame clones, and not every one. Among around 27,000 clones, nearly 90% were seen once, and the ten largest hold 1.3%. Material: PBMCs, obtained from a patient treated with natalizumab. The receptors stem from a human donor with multiple sclerosis.

V usage is TRBV18 and J usage is TRBJ1-4, with D possibly matching TRBD1 (6 bases). V was shortened by 3 bases and J by 5 bases, with 19 bases between the two germline ends. This CDR3 region has 17 residues. Looked up from germline, CDR1 is KGHSH and CDR2 is LQKENI. The CDR3 protein is CASSPLPRQEGNEKLFF. The CDR3 DNA reads TGTGCCAGCTCACCTCTCCCGAGACAGGAGGGGAATGAAAAACTGTTTTTT.

This clone turned up a few times. Its ends do not fully match the called genes, so a read error is possible. The chain has TRBV4-1 and TRBJ2-7; D is unresolved. Germline V lookup: CDR1 MGHRA, CDR2 YSYEKL. The CDR3 extends over 14 amino acids. DNA of the CDR3: TGTGCCAGCAGCCAAGAGTCGAAATCCTACGAGCAGTACTTC. Its protein product is CASSQESKSYEQYF.

This rearrangement joins TRBV5-5 to TRBJ2-5; tentative D call: TRBD1 (5 bases). The CDR3 runs to 15 residues. Germline lookup yields CDR1 SGHKS and CDR2 YYEKEE (reference sequence). The V and J ends lost 0 bases and 5 bases respectively, with 14 bases between them. The CDR3 region is CASSLVVLQVETQYF. For the CDR3, the DNA is TGTGCCAGCAGCTTGGTGGTATTACAGGTGGAGACCCAGTACTTC.

V is TRBV30 and J is TRBJ2-7; TRBD1 matches 9 bases. CDR3 length: 13 residues. V shed 2 bases and J 3 bases; nucleotides not matched to a gene: 2. The germline V gene encodes CDR1 GTSNPN and CDR2 SVGIG (reference sequence). In nucleotides, the CDR3 is TGTGCCTGGAGTTGGACAGGGGACTACGAGCAGTACTTC. Its protein is CAWSWTGDYEQYF.

This chain joins TRBV2 and TRBJ2-2; 7 bases fit TRBD2. Germline values: CDR1 SNHLY, CDR2 FYNNEI. J lost 7 bases, V lost 8 bases, and 7 bases had no gene match. The CDR3 consists of 13 residues. DNA for the CDR3: TGTGCCAGCGCAGATCTAGCGGACGGGGAGCTGTTTTTT. This encodes CASADLADGELFF.

This sequence joins TRBV30 and TRBJ1-2; TRBD1 aligns across 7 bases. This CDR3 region has 16 residues. Losses at the gene ends were 0 bases for V and 4 bases for J; bases not matched to a gene: 11. CDR1 is GTSNPN and CDR2 is SVGIG in the germline V gene (reference sequence). This CDR3 is CAWSVLYNTGVYGYTF. The CDR3 nucleotides read TGTGCCTGGAGTGTCCTGTATAATACAGGGGTCTATGGCTACACCTTC.

J is TRBJ2-1 and V is TRBV7-2, with a possible D match to TRBD2 (6 bases). Germline V CDR1 and CDR2: SGHTA, FQGNSA. V lost 6 bases, J lost 9 bases, and 27 bases lay in between. The CDR3 loop spans 17 amino acids. DNA for the CDR3: TGTGCCAGCAGACGGGCCTTCGGGGGACCATTCTGGGGTGAGCAGTTCTTC. It specifies CASRRAFGGPFWGEQFF. Together with reference TRBV7-2 and TRBJ2-1, the CDR3 gives the full variable domain: GAGVSQSPSNKVTEKGKDVELRCDPISGHTALYWYRQSLGQGLEFLIYFQGNSAPDKSGLPSDRFSAERTGGSVSTLTIQRTQQEDSAVYLCASRRAFGGPFWGEQFFGPGTRLTVL.

The V call is TRBV5-4, the J call TRBJ2-7, with TRBD2 as a possible D gene (5 bases). This CDR3 comprises 14 residues. The V gene's germline CDR1 is SGHNT and CDR2 YYREEE (reference sequence). Trimming stripped 1 base from V and 6 bases from J, with 14 bases between. The CDR3 nucleotides read TGTGCCAGCAGCTTGATCCTCGAGGGTGGCGAGCAGTACTTC. This gives the protein CASSLILEGGEQYF.

In DNA form, the CDR3 reads TGTGCCAGTAGTACAACAGGGACTAATGAAAAACTGTTTTTT. Amino acids: CASSTTGTNEKLFF. The chain combines TRBV19 with TRBJ1-4; tentatively, D is TRBD1 (6 bases). The CDR3 spans 14 residues. The V and J ends lost 4 bases and 2 bases respectively, with 8 bases between them. Germline V gene sequence: CDR1 LNHDA, CDR2 SQIVND (reference sequence).

The V call is TRBV27, the J call TRBJ1-5; TRBD1 agrees at 11 bases. The CDR3 is 15 residues long. Germline-derived CDR1 and CDR2 are MNHEY and SMNVEV (reference sequence). V was pared by 6 bases and J by 4 bases, with 5 bases of the junction left unmatched. This chain's CDR3 is CASSPGTGGNQPQHF. Written as DNA, the CDR3 is TGTGCCAGCAGCCCCGGGACAGGGGGTAATCAGCCCCAGCATTTT.

V is TRBV4-1 and J is TRBJ2-1; TRBD2 matches 8 bases. CDR3 size: 16 residues. CDR1 and CDR2 (germline): MGHRA, YSYEKL. After removal of 4 bases from V and 0 bases from J, the junction contained 5 bases not matched to a gene. In DNA, the CDR3 is TGCGCCAGCAGCCGCATAGCGGGAAGCTCCTACAATGAGCAGTTCTTC. This gives the protein CASSRIAGSSYNEQFF.

The rearrangement links TRBV7-9 to TRBJ2-2; D remains ambiguous. V gave up 1 base and J gave up 9 bases, with 12 bases separating them. This CDR3 is built from 14 residues. CDR1 and CDR2 (germline): SEHNR, FQNEAQ (reference sequence). The CDR3 DNA follows: TGTGCCAGCAGCTTAGGGTCCGCTGGACGGGAGCTGTTTTTT. This gives the protein CASSLGSAGRELFF. Using reference TRBV7-9 and TRBJ2-2 for the parts outside the CDR3, the full variable domain is DTGVSQNPRHKITKRGQNVTFRCDPISEHNRLYWYRQTLGQGPEFLTYFQNEAQLEKSRLLSDRFSAERPKGSFSTLEIQRTEQGDSAMYLCASSLGSAGRELFFGEGSRLTVL.

Only a few counts were recorded for this clone. The DNA of the CDR3 is TGCAGTGCTCCACCGGACTATGGCTACACCTTC. Encoded protein: CSAPPDYGYTF. The rearrangement uses TRBV20-1 and TRBJ1-2; the D is unclear. Germline CDR1 and CDR2: DFQATT and SNEGSKA (reference sequence). The CDR3 has 11 residues. V shed 5 bases and J shed 3 bases, with 7 bases lying between them.

This clone was seen once. J is TRBJ1-2 and V is TRBV5-6; 11 bases are shared with TRBD1. After removal of 3 bases from V and 4 bases from J, the junction contained 5 bases not matched to a gene. The CDR3 length is 15 residues. Germline loops: CDR1 SGHDT, CDR2 YYEEEE. The CDR3 is CASSSTGTGGYGYTF. DNA of the CDR3: TGTGCCAGCAGCTCAACCGGGACAGGGGGCTATGGCTACACCTTC. The complete variable domain, with remaining parts taken from reference TRBV5-6 and TRBJ1-2, reads DAGVTQSPTHLIKTRGQQVTLRCSPKSGHDTVSWYQQALGQGPQFIFQYYEEEERQRGNFPDRFSGHQFPNYSSELNVNALLLGDSALYLCASSSTGTGGYGYTFGSGTRLTVV.

Here the CDR3 reads CASSMSIWGAAEAFF. The CDR3 coding sequence is TGTGCCAGTAGTATGTCGATCTGGGGCGCGGCTGAAGCTTTCTTT. This chain joins TRBV19 and TRBJ1-1; D might be TRBD1 (5 bases). This CDR3 has 15 residues. CDR1 and CDR2 from the germline V gene are LNHDA and SQIVND (reference sequence). With 3 bases removed from V and 6 bases from J, the gap between germline ends came to 17 bases.

The chain couples TRBV9 to TRBJ1-3; D unclear. The germline V gene has CDR1 SGDLS and CDR2 YYNGEE. This CDR3 contains 15 residues. V was shortened by 0 bases and J by 4 bases, with 11 bases between the two germline ends. CDR3 sequence (DNA): TGTGCCAGCAGCGTAGAGGCAGGTCCAGGAAACACCATATATTTT. This translates into CASSVEAGPGNTIYF.

This clone was recorded only once. The chain links TRBV4-3 to TRBJ2-7; D gene uncertain. V was pared by 4 bases and J by 5 bases, with 12 bases between. The germline CDR1 and CDR2 sequences are LGHNA and YSLEER. The CDR3 extends over 13 amino acids. The CDR3 DNA reads as TGCGCCAGCAGCCCCGGTCCTAGGGACGAGCAGTACTTC. It encodes CASSPGPRDEQYF.

This chain links TRBV5-4 with TRBJ2-7, with 8 positions matching TRBD1. CDR1 and CDR2 from the germline V gene are SGHNT and YYREEE (reference sequence). V gave up 2 bases and J gave up 0 bases; unmatched junction bases: 4. The CDR3 is 15 amino acids. CDR3 region: CASSFQGAGSYEQYF. The CDR3 DNA sequence: TGTGCCAGCAGCTTCCAGGGGGCGGGCTCCTACGAGCAGTACTTC.

V usage is TRBV10-3 and J usage is TRBJ1-1; D unclear. The CDR3 spans 13 residues. The V end was cut by 10 bases, the J end by 1 base, with 13 bases between. Germline V CDR1 and CDR2: ENHRY, SYGVKD. CDR3 protein: CASLSAGNTEAFF. Written as DNA, the CDR3 is TGTGCCAGCCTCAGTGCGGGGAACACTGAAGCTTTCTTT.

The CDR3 DNA reads TGTGCCAGCAGTGGGGGGACAGCTAACTATGGCTACACCTTC. Translating gives CASSGGTANYGYTF. The chain combines TRBV2 with TRBJ1-2; 7 bases line up with TRBD1. Germline lookup yields CDR1 SNHLY and CDR2 FYNNEI. This CDR3 comprises 14 residues. The J segment lost 0 bases and the V segment lost 4 bases, leaving 2 bases of the junction unmatched. The entire variable domain, with the rest obtained from reference TRBV2 and TRBJ1-2, is as follows: EPEVTQTPSHQVTQMGQEVILRCVPISNHLYFYWYRQILGQKVEFLVSFYNNEISEKSEIFDDQFSVERPDGSNFTLKIRSTKLEDSAMYFCASSGGTANYGYTFGSGTRLTVV.

The rearrangement joins TRBV19 to TRBJ2-7, with TRBD1 matching over 7 bases. CDR1 and CDR2 from the germline V gene are LNHDA and SQIVND (reference sequence). V lost 6 bases to trimming and J lost 5 bases; unmatched junction nucleotides: 7. The CDR3 length is 13 residues. CDR3 nucleotide sequence: TGTGCCAGTAGCTTGACAGGGTTTGACGAGCAGTACTTC. Translated, it gives CASSLTGFDEQYF.

This clone was seen only once. V usage is TRBV2 and J usage is TRBJ1-5; unclear D gene. This CDR3 has 14 amino acids. V was pared by 3 bases and J by 7 bases, with 13 bases between. The V gene's germline CDR1 is SNHLY and CDR2 FYNNEI. The CDR3: CASSDSMKKQPQHF. The CDR3 nucleotides read TGTGCCAGCAGTGACTCAATGAAGAAGCAGCCCCAGCATTTT.

The V and J genes are TRBV30 and TRBJ1-1, with a possible D match to TRBD1 (5 bases). Per germline, CDR1 GTSNPN and CDR2 SVGIG (reference sequence). This CDR3 comprises 13 residues. The germline V and J ends were trimmed by 5 bases and 8 bases, with 18 bases remaining between them. This chain's CDR3 is CAWDDSSPLEAFF. CDR3 bases: TGTGCCTGGGATGACAGTTCCCCTTTGGAAGCTTTCTTT.

The chain carries TRBV11-3 and TRBJ2-1; 9 bases match TRBD2. CDR3 length equals 15 residues. Germline CDR1 and CDR2: SGHNT and YENEEA. The trim removed 1 base at V and 9 bases at J, leaving 7 bases unmatched. The CDR3 here is CASSLGSGGHGEQFF. CDR3 coding DNA: TGTGCCAGCAGCTTAGGGAGCGGGGGGCATGGTGAGCAGTTCTTC. Variable domain in full (rest from reference TRBV11-3 and TRBJ2-1): EAGVVQSPRYKIIEKKQPVAFWCNPISGHNTLYWYLQNLGQGPELLIRYENEEAVDDSQLPKDRFSAERLKGVDSTLKIQPAELGDSAVYLCASSLGSGGHGEQFFGPGTRLTVL.

This sequence joins TRBV7-2 and TRBJ2-3; no clear D gene. The CDR3 spans 14 residues. V was trimmed by 7 bases and J by 2 bases, leaving 13 bases between them. CDR1 and CDR2 (germline): SGHTA, FQGNSA. The CDR3 region has the DNA TGTGCCAGCACCTTGGGCGGATCCACAGATACGCAGTATTTT. It encodes CASTLGGSTDTQYF.